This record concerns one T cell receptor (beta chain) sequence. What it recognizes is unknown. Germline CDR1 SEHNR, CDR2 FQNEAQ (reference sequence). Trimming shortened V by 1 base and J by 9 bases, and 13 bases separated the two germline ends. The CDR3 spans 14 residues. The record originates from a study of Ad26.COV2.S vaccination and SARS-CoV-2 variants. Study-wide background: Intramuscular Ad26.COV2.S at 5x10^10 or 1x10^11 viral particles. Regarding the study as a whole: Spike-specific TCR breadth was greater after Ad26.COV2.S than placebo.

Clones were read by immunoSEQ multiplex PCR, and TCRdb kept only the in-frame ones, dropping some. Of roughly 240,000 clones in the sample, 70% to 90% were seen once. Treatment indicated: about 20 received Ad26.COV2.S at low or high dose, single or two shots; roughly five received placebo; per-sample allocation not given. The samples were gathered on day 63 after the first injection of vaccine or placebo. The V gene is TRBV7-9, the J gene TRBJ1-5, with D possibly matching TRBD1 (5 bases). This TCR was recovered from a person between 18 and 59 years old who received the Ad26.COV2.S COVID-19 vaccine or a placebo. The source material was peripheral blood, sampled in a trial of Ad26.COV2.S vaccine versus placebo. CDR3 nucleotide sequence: TGTGCCAGCAGCTTAGGTGGGGCCCCAAGGCCCCAGCATTTT. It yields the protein CASSLGGAPRPQHF. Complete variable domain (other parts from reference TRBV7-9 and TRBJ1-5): DTGVSQNPRHKITKRGQNVTFRCDPISEHNRLYWYRQTLGQGPEFLTYFQNEAQLEKSRLLSDRFSAERPKGSFSTLEIQRTEQGDSAMYLCASSLGGAPRPQHFGDGTRLSIL.